Below, one TCR beta chain is given with its context. The sample originates from a study of blood T cell repertoires in COVID-19. Germline loops: CDR1 LGHDT, CDR2 YNNKEL (reference sequence). The length of the CDR3 is 13 residues. V lost 3 bases and J 3 bases, leaving 8 bases between the germline ends. Clones were read by immunoSEQ multiplex PCR, and TCRdb kept only the in-frame ones, dropping some. Of approximately 250,000 clones in the sample, roughly 83% are singletons; the top ten hold roughly 7.4%. The receptor's source is a woman aged 50 to 60 with acute or convalescent COVID-19. Sequenced material: peripheral blood. The chain recombines TRBV3-1 (or the pseudogene TRBV3-2) with TRBJ1-2; D gene ambiguous. CDR3 nucleotide sequence: TGTGCCAGCAGCCACGGCGGGGACTATGGCTACACCTTC. This codes for CASSHGGDYGYTF.